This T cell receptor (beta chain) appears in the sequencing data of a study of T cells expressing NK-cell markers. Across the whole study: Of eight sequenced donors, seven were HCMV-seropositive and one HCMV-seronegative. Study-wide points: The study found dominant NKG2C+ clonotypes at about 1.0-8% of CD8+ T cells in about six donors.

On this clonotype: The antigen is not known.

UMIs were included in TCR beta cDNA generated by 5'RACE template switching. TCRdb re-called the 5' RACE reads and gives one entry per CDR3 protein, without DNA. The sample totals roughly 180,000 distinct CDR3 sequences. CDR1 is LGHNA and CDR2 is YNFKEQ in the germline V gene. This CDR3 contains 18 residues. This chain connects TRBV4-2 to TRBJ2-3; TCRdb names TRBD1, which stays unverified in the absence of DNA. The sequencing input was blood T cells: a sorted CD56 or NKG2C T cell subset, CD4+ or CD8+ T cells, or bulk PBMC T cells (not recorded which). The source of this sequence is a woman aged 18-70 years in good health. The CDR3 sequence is CASSQAWRGIESTDTQYF.